This passage covers 23 T cell receptor beta chains from one sample sequenced in a study of post-analysis software for immune sequencing data. Prepared TCR beta cDNA libraries contained unique molecular identifiers. TCRdb re-called the PCR reads through MiXCR, storing one row per CDR3 protein. This table has fewer than 850,000 distinct CDR3 sequences, 30% appearing once. General study points: Compared with controls, patients had more of 4 to 6 TRBV segments, including TRBV5-6, TRBV5-1 and TRBV20-1.

These receptors have no identified antigens. Input material: blood. All receptors come from a girl aged 10 to 17 with multiple sclerosis.

The sample holds a few counts of this clonotype. The chain employs TRBV5-5 and TRBJ2-1; D is perhaps TRBD1 (6 bases). Germline CDR1 reads SGHKS; CDR2 reads YYEKEE (reference sequence). This CDR3 has 14 residues. Trimming removed 6 bases from V and 7 bases from J, with 17 bases in between. The CDR3 DNA is TGTGCCAGCAATGGACAGACCTCTCGGAATGAGCAGTTCTTC. It yields the protein CASNGQTSRNEQFF.

The V gene is TRBV29-1, the J gene TRBJ2-1; TRBD2 is a possible D gene (5 bases). The germline V gene encodes CDR1 SQVTM and CDR2 ANQGSEA. Trimming shortened V by 4 bases and J by 5 bases, and 9 bases separated the two germline ends. CDR3 length equals 12 residues. The CDR3 region has the DNA TGCAGCGTTGGACTACCGCACAATGAGCAGTTCTTC. This encodes CSVGLPHNEQFF.

This clonotype occurred a few times. The V gene is TRBV6-6, the J gene TRBJ2-1; maybe TRBD2 (6 bases). Germline CDR1 MNHNY, CDR2 SVGAGI (reference sequence). Trimming stripped 0 bases from V and 9 bases from J, with 15 bases between. This CDR3 contains 15 residues. The CDR3 is CASSYSTGVSGEQFF. CDR3 sequence (DNA): TGTGCCAGCAGTTACTCGACGGGGGTCTCGGGTGAGCAGTTCTTC.

The chain is built from TRBV5-8 and TRBJ2-7; either TRBD1 or TRBD2 may supply D (6 bases each). V dropped 4 bases and J dropped 0 bases, with 17 bases sitting between them. Germline CDR1 SGHTS, CDR2 YDEGEE. The CDR3 is 16 residues long. The CDR3 sequence: CASSAKKGGGSYEQYF. CDR3 nucleotide sequence: TGTGCCAGCAGCGCAAAAAAGGGGGGCGGCTCCTACGAGCAGTACTTC.

This clonotype occurred many times. CDR3: CSARGRPSSYNEQFF. CDR3 in DNA: TGCAGTGCTAGGGGACGCCCGAGCTCCTACAATGAGCAGTTCTTC. The chain links TRBV20-1 to TRBJ2-1; the D gene could be TRBD1 or TRBD2 (5 bases each). V shed 3 bases and J shed 0 bases, with 12 bases lying between them. Per the germline V gene, CDR1 is DFQATT and CDR2 is SNEGSKA (reference sequence). The CDR3 is made up of 15 amino acids.

This clonotype has just a few counts. This sequence joins TRBV3-1 and TRBJ2-7; 9 positions match TRBD2. CDR1 and CDR2 from the germline V gene are LGHDT and YNNKEL (reference sequence). V lost 2 bases, J lost 7 bases, and 6 bases stayed unmatched. The CDR3 contains 14 residues. The CDR3 region has the DNA TGTGCCAGCAGCCAAACGATGGCGGGAGGGGAGCAGTACTTC. Its translation: CASSQTMAGGEQYF.

V and J are TRBV10-3 and TRBJ2-3; the match to TRBD2 covers 9 bases. The germline V gene encodes CDR1 ENHRY and CDR2 SYGVKD. The CDR3 is made up of 14 amino acids. The V and J ends lost 10 bases and 5 bases, in that order; junction bases with no gene match: 10. DNA for the CDR3: TGTGCCACCTGTCGGACTAGCGTAGTAGATACGCAGTATTTT. Translating gives CATCRTSVVDTQYF.

V and J are TRBV15 and TRBJ1-4, with D perhaps matching TRBD1 (5 bases). The CDR3 has 16 amino acids. With 5 bases removed from V and 0 bases from J, the gap between germline ends came to 13 bases. Germline V CDR1 and CDR2: LNHNV, YYDKDF (reference sequence). This CDR3 is CATSGDRDATNEKLFF. CDR3 in DNA: TGTGCCACCAGCGGGGACCGAGACGCAACTAATGAAAAACTGTTTTTT.

The J gene is TRBJ2-5, the V gene TRBV11-2; D is unresolved. The germline V and J ends were trimmed by 4 bases and 7 bases, with 13 bases remaining between them. The V gene's germline CDR1 is SGHAT and CDR2 FQNNGV. The CDR3 totals 13 residues. The CDR3 region is CASSSGGVGTQYF. The CDR3 region has the DNA TGTGCCAGCAGCTCGGGTGGTGTAGGGACCCAGTACTTC.

CDR3 sequence: CASRVGQGTSYEQYF. The DNA of the CDR3 is TGTGCCAGCAGGGTCGGACAGGGGACTTCCTACGAGCAGTACTTC. This chain joins TRBV28 and TRBJ2-7; TRBD1 matches at 9 bases. CDR3 length: 15 amino acids. The ends lost 6 bases at V and 1 base at J; junction bases unmatched: 7. The germline V gene has CDR1 MDHEN and CDR2 SYDVKM.

This chain links TRBV3-1 with TRBJ1-1; D might be TRBD1 (5 bases). Trimming pared 4 bases from V and 4 bases from J, leaving 19 bases between. Looked up from germline, CDR1 is LGHDT and CDR2 is YNNKEL (reference sequence). CDR3 length equals 16 residues. The CDR3 sequence is CASSPSGGIRTTEAFF. CDR3 DNA sequence: TGTGCCAGCAGCCCCTCCGGGGGGATTCGGACCACTGAAGCTTTCTTT.

This clonotype was found a few times. The chain recombines TRBV5-6 with TRBJ2-1; 8 nucleotides match TRBD1. The germline gives CDR1 SGHDT, CDR2 YYEEEE. Unmatched junction bases numbered 2, after V lost 3 bases and J lost 6 bases. This CDR3 comprises 13 residues. The CDR3 sequence: CASSYDRGNEQFF. CDR3 sequence (DNA): TGTGCCAGCAGCTATGACAGGGGCAATGAGCAGTTCTTC.

This clonotype was picked up a small number of times. The chain uses TRBV5-1 and TRBJ2-7; D is perhaps TRBD1 or TRBD2 (5 bases each). With the DNA end fitting TRBJ2-5 better, the J assignment may be wrong. Germline loops: CDR1 SGHRS, CDR2 YFSETQ. This CDR3 comprises 15 residues. The CDR3 DNA is TGCGCCAGCAGCTCCGGGGACGCCCCCCATGGGACCCAGTACTTC. Amino acid sequence: CASSSGDAPHGTQYF.

About this clonotype itself: One end of the junction is discordant with germline, which a read error may explain. The J gene is TRBJ2-1, the V gene TRBV15, with D possibly matching TRBD1 (5 bases). The CDR3 has 13 residues. The germline CDR1 and CDR2 sequences are LNHNV and YYDKDF (reference sequence). The CDR3 DNA follows: TGTGCCACCAGCGCTCAGGGAAGGTATGAGCGGTTCTTC. Its translation: CATSAQGRYERFF.

This clonotype was counted a few times. The chain combines TRBV10-3 with TRBJ1-2, with 11 positions matching TRBD1. In germline, CDR1 is ENHRY, CDR2 SYGVKD. Germline trimming cut 8 bases from V and 5 bases from J; bases unmatched to any gene: 13. This CDR3 spans 16 amino acids. The CDR3 coding sequence is TGTGCCATCTACTCTGCGGGGACAGGGGGAGAGTATGGCTACACCTTC. As protein: CAIYSAGTGGEYGYTF.

The chain is built from TRBV5-5 and TRBJ2-4; D uncertain. This CDR3 region has 16 residues. Deletions cut 0 bases from V and 0 bases from J, with 10 bases between. CDR1 is SGHKS, CDR2 YYEKEE, per germline (reference sequence). The CDR3 coding sequence is TGTGCCAGCAGCTTGGAGGGCCTTATAGCCAAAAACATTCAGTACTTC. This gives the protein CASSLEGLIAKNIQYF.

This clonotype was detected a few times. The chain couples TRBV11-1 to TRBJ1-1; D may be TRBD1 (5 bases). Per germline, CDR1 SGHAT and CDR2 FQDESV (reference sequence). The CDR3 is 14 residues long. The V gene lost 2 bases and the J gene lost 1 base, with 8 bases spanning the gap. CDR3 protein: CASSLQGWNTEAFF. CDR3 DNA sequence: TGTGCCAGCAGCTTACAGGGATGGAACACTGAAGCTTTCTTT.

The rearrangement uses TRBV29-1 and TRBJ2-7, with D possibly matching TRBD1 (6 bases). The germline V gene has CDR1 SQVTM and CDR2 ANQGSEA. The V end was cut by 4 bases, the J end by 2 bases, with 21 bases between. The CDR3 is made up of 16 amino acids. The CDR3 sequence: CSVGGAEGDGTYEQYF. CDR3 nucleotides: TGCAGCGTTGGAGGGGCCGAGGGGGATGGAACCTACGAGCAGTACTTC.

This clonotype was observed a handful of times. This chain joins TRBV9 and TRBJ2-3; unclear D gene. The germline V gene encodes CDR1 SGDLS and CDR2 YYNGEE. There are 12 residues in the CDR3. The V end lost 3 bases, the J end lost 4 bases, and 6 bases lay between the germline ends. CDR3: CASSAEADTQYF. As DNA, the CDR3 is TGTGCCAGCAGCGCCGAAGCAGATACGCAGTATTTT.

The gene calls are TRBV5-1 and TRBJ1-4, with D uncertain. V lost 6 bases and J lost 4, with 10 bases in between. The germline V gene encodes CDR1 SGHRS and CDR2 YFSETQ. This CDR3 has 13 residues. The CDR3 reads CASTTGLNEKLFF. The DNA of the CDR3 is TGCGCCAGCACTACGGGTCTTAATGAAAAACTGTTTTTT.

This clonotype was recorded a few times. V gene TRBV11-1 combines with J gene TRBJ2-1; 8 bases line up with TRBD1. CDR1 and CDR2 from the germline V gene are SGHAT and FQDESV (reference sequence). This CDR3 is 13 amino acids long. Unmatched junction bases numbered 3, after V lost 9 bases and J lost 2 bases. Here the CDR3 DNA reads TGTGCCAGTCAGGGGGCGGCCTACAATGAGCAGTTCTTC. Residues: CASQGAAYNEQFF.

In DNA form, the CDR3 reads TGTGCCAGCAGTTACTCACGTCCCGGCTACACCTTC. Its protein product is CASSYSRPGYTF. The chain joins TRBV6-2 or TRBV6-3 to TRBJ1-2; no clear D gene. The CDR3 has 12 residues. CDR1 and CDR2 from the germline V gene are MNHEY and SVGEGT. V lost 0 bases and J 8 bases, leaving 7 bases between the germline ends.

This clonotype showed up just a few times. This sequence joins TRBV10-3 and TRBJ2-6; no reliable D call. This CDR3 contains 13 residues. Per the germline V gene, CDR1 is ENHRY and CDR2 is SYGVKD. Trimming removed 9 bases at V and 0 bases at J, with 6 bases between. The CDR3 sequence is CAIRSSGANVLTF. DNA of the CDR3: TGTGCCATTAGGTCCTCTGGGGCCAACGTCCTGACTTTC.